This T cell receptor (beta chain) was recovered during a study of beta chain features in type 1 diabetes. Study-wide background: All of the samples together had around 110,000,000 sorted cells examined.

Comment on this clone: Its antigen remains unidentified.

Broader study findings: Insertion counts at VDJ junctions were lower in type 1 diabetes patients, who also showed more deletions there. The naive, central memory and Treg TCRB repertoires looked more alike in patients than they did in healthy donors. Significant though moderate, a shortening of TCRB CDR3s appeared in all four CD4+ subsets of Type 1 diabetes patients.

Germline V gene data show CDR1 as MDHEN and CDR2 as SYDVKM. The CDR3 contains 13 residues. V was trimmed by 5 bases and J by 1 base, leaving 8 bases between them. Expressed TCRB transcripts were sequenced because the entire RNA isolate underwent reverse transcription. The method was immunoSEQ multiplex PCR; TCRdb's version includes in-frame clones alone and lacks a portion of them. The sample shows about 710,000 clones, roughly 13% of them seen only once. Central memory, naive, regulatory and stem cell-like memory CD4+ cells were sorted by CD45RO/CCR7/CD25/CD127/CD95/CD27. This receptor was taken from a man younger than 30 with type 1 diabetes. Sequenced: naive CD4+ T cells from blood. The chain links TRBV28 to TRBJ1-1; D gene ambiguous. The CDR3 loop reads CASSRSANTEAFF. The CDR3 DNA sequence: TGTGCCAGCAGTAGAAGTGCGAACACTGAAGCTTTCTTT.